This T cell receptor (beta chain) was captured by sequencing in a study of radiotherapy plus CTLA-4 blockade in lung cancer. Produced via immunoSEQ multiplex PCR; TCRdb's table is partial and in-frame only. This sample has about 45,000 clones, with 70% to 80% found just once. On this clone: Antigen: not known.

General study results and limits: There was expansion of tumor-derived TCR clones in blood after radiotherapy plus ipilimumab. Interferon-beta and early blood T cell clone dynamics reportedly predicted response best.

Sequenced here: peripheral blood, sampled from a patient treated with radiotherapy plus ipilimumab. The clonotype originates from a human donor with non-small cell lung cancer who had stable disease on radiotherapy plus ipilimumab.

The CDR3 region has the DNA TGCGCCAGCAGCTTTGGGGGGCAGAGAGTAGACACTGAAGCTTTCTTT. Translated: CASSFGGQRVDTEAFF. The chain uses TRBV5-1 and TRBJ1-1, with TRBD1 as a possible D gene (6 bases). In germline, CDR1 is SGHRS, CDR2 YFSETQ. CDR3 length equals 16 residues. The V and J ends lost 2 bases and 3 bases respectively, with 17 bases between them.